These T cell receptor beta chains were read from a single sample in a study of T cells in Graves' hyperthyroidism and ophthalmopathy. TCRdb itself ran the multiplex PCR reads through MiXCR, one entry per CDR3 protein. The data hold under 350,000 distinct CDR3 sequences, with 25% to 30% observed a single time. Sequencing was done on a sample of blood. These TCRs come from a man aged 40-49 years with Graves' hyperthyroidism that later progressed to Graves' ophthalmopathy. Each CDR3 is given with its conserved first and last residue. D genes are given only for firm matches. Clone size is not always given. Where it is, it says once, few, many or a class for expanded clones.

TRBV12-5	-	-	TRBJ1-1	CASGRPDSTEAFF	TGTGCTAGTGGTCGACCCGACAGCACTGAAGCTTTCTTT
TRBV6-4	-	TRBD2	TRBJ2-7	CASTGLAGLEQYF	TGTGCCAGCACTGGACTAGCGGGGCTTGAGCAGTACTTC
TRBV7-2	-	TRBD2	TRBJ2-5	CASSLYLREVRETQYF	TGTGCCAGCTCATTATACTTGCGGGAGGTCCGTGAGACCCAGTACTTC
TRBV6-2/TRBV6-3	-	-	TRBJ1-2	CASQDTEIYGYTF	TGTGCCAGCCAAGACACAGAGATCTATGGCTACACCTTC
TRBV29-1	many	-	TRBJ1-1	CSVRKGGGTEAFF	TGCAGCGTTCGAAAGGGGGGTGGCACTGAAGCTTTCTTT
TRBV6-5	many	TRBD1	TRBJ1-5	CASSSTVDRGHQPQHF	TGTGCCAGCAGTTCAACCGTAGACAGGGGGCATCAGCCCCAGCATTTT
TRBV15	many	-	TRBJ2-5	CATSRQDQETQYF	TGTGCCACCAGCAGACAAGACCAAGAGACCCAGTACTTC
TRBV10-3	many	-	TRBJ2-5	CAISELMGLETQYF	TGTGCCATCAGTGAGTTAATGGGGTTGGAGACCCAGTACTTC
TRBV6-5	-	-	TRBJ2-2	CASSSSLGTFNTGELFF	TGTGCCAGCAGTTCTAGTCTCGGGACCTTCAACACCGGGGAGCTGTTTTTT
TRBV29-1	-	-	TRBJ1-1	CSGQGTVNTEAFF	TGCAGCGGGCAGGGAACTGTTAACACTGAAGCTTTCTTT
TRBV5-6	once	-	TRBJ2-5	CASSLAIAAQETQYF	TGTGCCAGCAGCTTGGCCATAGCAGCACAAGAGACCCAGTACTTC
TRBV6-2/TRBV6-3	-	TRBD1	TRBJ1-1	CASSSPTGTGGAEEAFF	TGTGCCAGCAGTTCCCCCACCGGGACAGGGGGCGCGGAGGAAGCTTTCTTT
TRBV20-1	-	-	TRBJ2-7	CSARETRGYEQYF	TGCAGTGCTAGAGAAACTAGGGGCTACGAGCAGTACTTC
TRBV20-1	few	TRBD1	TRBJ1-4	CSASEHHRGLATNEKLFF	TGCAGTGCTAGCGAACATCACAGGGGCCTGGCAACTAATGAAAAACTGTTTTTT
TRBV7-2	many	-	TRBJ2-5	CASSSRLSETQYF	TGTGCCAGCAGCTCTCGATTGAGCGAGACCCAGTACTTC
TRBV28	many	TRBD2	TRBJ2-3	CASSIGTSSSTDTQYF	TGTGCCAGCAGTATCGGGACTAGCTCATCCACAGATACGCAGTATTTT
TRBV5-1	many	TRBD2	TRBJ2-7	CASSLTSGYEQYF	TGCGCCAGCAGCTTAACTAGCGGATACGAGCAGTACTTC
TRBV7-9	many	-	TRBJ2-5	CASSDFRVRETQYF	TGTGCCAGCAGCGATTTCAGGGTCCGGGAGACCCAGTACTTC
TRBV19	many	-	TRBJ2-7	CASSSTAWAGVNEQYF	TGTGCCAGTAGTTCGACAGCTTGGGCGGGTGTCAACGAGCAGTACTTC
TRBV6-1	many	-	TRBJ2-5	CASSYQGETQYF	TGTGCCAGCAGTTATCAAGGGGAGACCCAGTACTTC
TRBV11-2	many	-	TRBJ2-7	CASSLGRALFGEQYF	TGTGCCAGCAGCTTAGGTAGGGCTCTCTTCGGCGAGCAGTACTTC
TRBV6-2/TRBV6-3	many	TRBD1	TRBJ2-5	CASTDLPTLGTGGETQYF	TGTGCCAGCACCGACCTTCCAACGCTCGGGACAGGAGGGGAGACCCAGTACTTC
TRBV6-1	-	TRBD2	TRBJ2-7	CASSSGRRSYEQYF	TGTGCCAGCAGTAGCGGGAGGCGCTCCTACGAGCAGTACTTC
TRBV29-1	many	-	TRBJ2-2	CSVDTFGGELFF	TGCAGCGTTGACACCTTCGGCGGGGAGCTGTTTTTT
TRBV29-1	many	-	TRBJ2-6	CSVFGSGTGANVLTF	TGCAGCGTGTTCGGGTCAGGGACTGGGGCCAACGTCCTGACTTTC
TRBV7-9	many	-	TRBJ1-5	CASSLDEGQPQHF	TGTGCCAGCAGCTTAGATGAAGGTCAGCCCCAGCATTTT
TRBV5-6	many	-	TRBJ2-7	CASSLGGVYEQYF	TGTGCCAGCAGCTTGGGCGGGGTATACGAGCAGTACTTC
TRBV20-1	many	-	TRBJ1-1	CIPLGVRGTEAFF	TGCATCCCCTTGGGGGTCCGTGGCACTGAAGCTTTCTTT
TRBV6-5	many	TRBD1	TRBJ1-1	CASSYMTTGTDTEAFF	TGTGCCAGCAGTTACATGACCACCGGGACAGACACTGAAGCTTTCTTT
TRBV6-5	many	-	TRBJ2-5	CASSYSGGSQETQYF	TGTGCCAGCAGTTACTCCGGCGGATCCCAAGAGACCCAGTACTTC
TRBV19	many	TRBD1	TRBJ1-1	CASSRTGVISEAFF	TGTGCCAGTAGCCGGACAGGGGTTATATCTGAAGCTTTCTTT
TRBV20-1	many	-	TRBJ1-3	CSAGPRGAAGNTIYF	TGCAGTGCCGGCCCTCGGGGGGCAGCTGGAAACACCATATATTTT
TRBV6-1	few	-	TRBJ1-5	CASSQTSNQPQHF	TGTGCCAGCAGTCAGACCAGCAATCAGCCCCAGCATTTT
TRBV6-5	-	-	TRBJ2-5	CASSYSTVETQYF	TGTGCCAGCAGTTACTCGACGGTGGAGACCCAGTACTTC
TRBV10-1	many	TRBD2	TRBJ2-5	CASSEAGTEQETQYF	TGCGCCAGCAGTGAAGCGGGGACCGAGCAAGAGACCCAGTACTTC
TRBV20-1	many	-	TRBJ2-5	CGANSQPQETQYF	TGCGGTGCTAATAGCCAGCCACAAGAGACCCAGTACTTC
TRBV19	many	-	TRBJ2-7	CASSITDYSYEQYF	TGTGCCAGTAGTATCACAGACTACTCCTACGAGCAGTACTTC
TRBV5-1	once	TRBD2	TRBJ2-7	CASSLGSGREYEQYF	TGCGCCAGCAGCTTGGGTAGCGGGAGAGAATACGAGCAGTACTTC
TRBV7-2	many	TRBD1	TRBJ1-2	CASSTGQADLGYTF	TGTGCCAGCAGTACGGGACAGGCCGACCTGGGCTACACCTTC
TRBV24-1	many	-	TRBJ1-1	CATSDRRATAFF	TGTGCCACCAGTGATCGAAGGGCAACAGCTTTCTTT
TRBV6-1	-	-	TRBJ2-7	CASRPHFYEQYF	TGTGCCAGCAGACCCCACTTTTACGAGCAGTACTTC
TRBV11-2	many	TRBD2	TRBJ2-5	CASSPRGTSGEETQYF	TGTGCCAGCAGTCCCAGGGGGACTAGCGGTGAAGAGACCCAGTACTTC
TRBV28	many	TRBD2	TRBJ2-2	CASSPIAGVGWELFF	TGTGCCAGCAGTCCGATAGCGGGAGTAGGTTGGGAGCTGTTTTTT
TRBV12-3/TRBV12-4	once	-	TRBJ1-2	CASNHRVYGYTF	TGTGCCAGCAACCACAGGGTGTATGGCTACACCTTC
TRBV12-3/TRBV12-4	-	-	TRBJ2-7	CASSLGASREQYF	TGTGCCAGCAGTTTGGGGGCAAGCCGCGAGCAGTACTTC
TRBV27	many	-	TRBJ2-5	CASSTQFEETQYF	TGTGCCAGCAGTACCCAATTCGAAGAGACCCAGTACTTC
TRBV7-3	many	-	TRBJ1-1	CASSPTGSTNTEAFF	TGTGCCAGCAGCCCTACTGGTTCCACCAACACTGAAGCTTTCTTT
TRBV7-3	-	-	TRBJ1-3	CASSSGPKAGNTIYF	TGTGCCAGCAGCTCCGGGCCAAAGGCAGGAAACACCATATATTTT
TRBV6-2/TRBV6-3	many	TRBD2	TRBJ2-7	CASSYTPGLAGFSYEQYF	TGTGCCAGCAGTTACACGCCTGGGCTAGCGGGGTTCTCCTACGAGCAGTACTTC
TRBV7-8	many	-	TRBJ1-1	CASSPQQGTAEAFF	TGTGCCAGCAGCCCGCAACAGGGTACGGCTGAAGCTTTCTTT
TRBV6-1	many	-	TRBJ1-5	CASSEVVDNQPQHF	TGTGCCAGCAGTGAAGTAGTCGATAATCAGCCCCAGCATTTT
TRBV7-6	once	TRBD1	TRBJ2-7	CASSASGQTYEQYF	TGTGCCAGCAGCGCCTCGGGACAGACCTACGAGCAGTACTTC